This T cell receptor beta chain came from a study of regulatory T cells in long-lasting Graves disease. For the study at large: Over 5 years of antithyroid drugs with positive TSH receptor antibodies was taken to mean persistent Graves' disease.

Study-wide points: With some 2,800 shared public clonotypes, persistent patients exceeded new patients, who shared about a thousand.

This clonotype turned up a few times. No antigen is known for it. Indicated time point: persistent/refractory GD, antithyroid drugs over 5 years with positive TRAb. RNA from PBMCs was the source of the TCR library. In each case, Graves' disease was diagnosed per American Thyroid Association guidelines. Investigators prepared the TCR beta libraries by applying iRepertoire HTBI primers and Arm-PCR of CDR3 regions. TCRdb independently ran MiXCR on the multiplex PCR reads; one entry per CDR3 protein. The sample has roughly 490,000 distinct CDR3 sequences, approximately 22% seen once. The TCR was taken from a female donor with Graves disease. Sequencing used peripheral blood mononuclear cells (PBMCs), obtained when the disease was refractory, from a patient treated with antithyroid drugs.

Here the CDR3 reads CASSEQGNEQFF. DNA for the CDR3: TGTGCCAGCAGTGAACAGGGGAATGAGCAGTTCTTC. The chain couples TRBV6-1 to TRBJ2-1, with D tentatively TRBD1 (6 bases). The CDR3 runs to 12 residues. Germline V gene lookup returns CDR1 MNHNS and CDR2 SASEGT. Trimming took 2 bases from V and 7 from J, leaving 6 bases between them.